This entry lists 16 T cell receptor beta chains sequenced from one sample in a study of shared clonotypes between healthy human individuals. Only in-frame clones appear in the TCRdb table, and some are missing; sequencing was by immunoSEQ multiplex PCR. The table includes roughly 2.4 million clones, more than 90% detected once. The material sequenced was naive CD4+ T cells sorted from blood. Subset noted: CD45RA+ positively selected. Receptor source: a man aged 18 to 29 in good health.

This clone was found a few times. This rearrangement joins TRBV7-2 to TRBJ1-2; tentative D call: TRBD1 (5 bases). CDR3 length equals 13 residues. V was cut by 3 bases and J by 2 bases, with 7 bases left in between. The V gene's germline CDR1 is SGHTA and CDR2 FQGNSA. The CDR3 DNA sequence: TGTGCCAGCAGCTTGACAGAGAACTATGGCTACACCTTC. Encoded protein: CASSLTENYGYTF.

The count of this clone is one. The CDR3 nucleotides are TGTGCCTGGAGTGTGGTCCAATATAATTCACCCCTCCACTTT. Protein product: CAWSVVQYNSPLHF. The V and J genes are TRBV30 and TRBJ1-6, with D unclear. Germline-derived CDR1 and CDR2 are GTSNPN and SVGIG (reference sequence). Trimming shortened V by 0 bases and J by 4 bases, and 7 bases separated the two germline ends. The CDR3 totals 14 residues.

This chain links TRBV5-5 with TRBJ2-4, with 10 bases identical to TRBD2. V trimming: 0 bases; J trimming: 7 bases; junction bases outside the gene matches: 7. Germline loops: CDR1 SGHKS, CDR2 YYEKEE (reference sequence). This CDR3 has 16 amino acids. In DNA, the CDR3 is TGTGCCAGCAGCTTGGGACCTCTAGCGGGAGAGAACATTCAGTACTTC. The encoded protein is CASSLGPLAGENIQYF.

This chain connects TRBV29-1 to TRBJ1-6; a weak D match, TRBD1 (6 bases). The CDR3 totals 12 residues. CDR1 and CDR2 (germline): SQVTM, ANQGSEA. Trimming removed 3 bases at V and 13 bases at J, with 13 bases between. CDR3 protein: CSVDVRGRPLHF. CDR3 nucleotide sequence: TGCAGCGTTGATGTCCGGGGGCGGCCCCTCCACTTT.

Here the CDR3 DNA reads TGTGCCACTAGGACCTTGTCTGGAAACACCATATATTTT. Its translation: CATRTLSGNTIYF. This sequence joins TRBV19 and TRBJ1-3; D ambiguous. This CDR3 contains 13 residues. V dropped 10 bases and J dropped 1 base, with 11 bases sitting between them. In germline, CDR1 is LNHDA, CDR2 SQIVND (reference sequence).

This chain links TRBV5-1 with TRBJ2-7, with D tentatively TRBD2 (6 bases). The germline V gene encodes CDR1 SGHRS and CDR2 YFSETQ. With 3 bases removed from V and 3 bases from J, the gap between germline ends came to 19 bases. CDR3 length: 16 amino acids. The CDR3 nucleotides read TGCGCCAGCAGCTGGGGGTATACGGGAGCAGACTACGAGCAGTACTTC. Residues: CASSWGYTGADYEQYF.

V is TRBV9 and J is TRBJ2-7; no firm D call. Between the trimmed V and J ends, which lost 0 bases and 3 bases, there was a span of 13 bases. CDR1 is SGDLS and CDR2 is YYNGEE in the germline V gene. The CDR3 contains 15 residues. CDR3 region: CASSVDQRSGYEQYF. The CDR3, as DNA: TGTGCCAGCAGCGTAGACCAGCGTTCGGGCTACGAGCAGTACTTC.

The CDR3 nucleotides are TGTGCCAGCAGCTTGTGGCCGTCCTACGAGCAGTACTTC. Its translation: CASSLWPSYEQYF. This chain joins TRBV5-6 and TRBJ2-7, with D hard to call. Germline values: CDR1 SGHDT, CDR2 YYEEEE. V dropped 1 base and J dropped 1 base, with 6 bases sitting between them. This CDR3 is built from 13 residues.

V usage is TRBV10-2 and J usage is TRBJ2-3; D may match TRBD1 or TRBD2 (5 bases each). The V gene's germline CDR1 is WSHSY and CDR2 SAAADI. The V end lost 0 bases, the J end lost 0 bases, and 10 bases lay between the germline ends. This CDR3 region has 16 residues. The CDR3 sequence is CASSESVGTSTDTQYF. DNA of the CDR3: TGCGCCAGCAGTGAGTCGGTGGGGACGAGCACAGATACGCAGTATTTT.

The rearrangement uses TRBV18 and TRBJ1-1, with D hard to call. Germline loops: CDR1 KGHSH, CDR2 LQKENI. The V and J ends lost 6 bases and 4 bases respectively, with 15 bases between them. The CDR3 is 14 amino acids. CDR3 DNA: TGTGCCAGCTCGCTTTCCTTTTTAGGCACTGAAGCTTTCTTT. Translation: CASSLSFLGTEAFF.

This sequence joins TRBV6-6 and TRBJ2-1; 10 nucleotides agree with TRBD2. The germline CDR1 and CDR2 sequences are MNHNY and SVGAGI (reference sequence). V lost 8 bases, J lost 4 bases, and 5 bases stayed unmatched. There are 14 residues in the CDR3. Here the CDR3 reads CASDRTSGYNEQFF. DNA of the CDR3: TGTGCCAGCGACAGGACTAGCGGTTACAATGAGCAGTTCTTC.

The chain joins TRBV11-3 to TRBJ2-2; 10 bases line up with TRBD1. With V trimmed by 3 bases and J by 5 bases, 6 bases remained unmatched. From germline, CDR1 is SGHNT and CDR2 YENEEA. This CDR3 contains 16 residues. CDR3 DNA: TGTGCCAGCAGCTTTCGACAGGGGGCGGGAACCGGGGAGCTGTTTTTT. Its translation is CASSFRQGAGTGELFF.

The CDR3 reads CAISDSTGKRETQYF. The CDR3 region has the DNA TGTGCCATCAGTGATTCCACAGGGAAAAGAGAGACCCAGTACTTC. The V and J genes are TRBV10-3 and TRBJ2-5; D possibly corresponds to TRBD1 (6 bases). V was pared by 3 bases and J by 4 bases, with 15 bases between. CDR3 length: 15 residues. The V gene's germline CDR1 is ENHRY and CDR2 SYGVKD.

This clone was detected once. The V call is TRBV6-1, the J call TRBJ2-1; no clear D. The CDR3 sequence is 15 residues long. The V end lost 7 bases, the J end lost 5 bases, and 18 bases lay between the germline ends. Germline V CDR1 and CDR2: MNHNS, SASEGT. CDR3 region: CASIIRLQGNNEQFF. In nucleotides, the CDR3 is TGTGCCAGCATTATAAGGTTGCAAGGGAACAATGAGCAGTTCTTC.

This clone was detected only once. The chain carries TRBV10-1 and TRBJ1-5; D uncertain. V lost 0 bases, J lost 5 bases, and 8 bases lay in between. This CDR3 has 14 residues. Germline values: CDR1 WNHNN, CDR2 SYGVQD (reference sequence). CDR3 sequence reads: CASSESGRDQPQHF. As DNA, the CDR3 is TGCGCCAGCAGTGAGTCGGGGAGGGATCAGCCCCAGCATTTT.

This clone appeared once. The gene calls are TRBV2 and TRBJ1-5; possibly TRBD1 for D (6 bases). The CDR3 length is 15 residues. V was clipped by 4 bases and J by 3 bases, with 13 bases between them. CDR1 is SNHLY and CDR2 is FYNNEI in the germline V gene. This CDR3 reads CASSAPGQHNQPQHF. For the CDR3, the DNA is TGTGCCAGCAGTGCGCCGGGACAACACAATCAGCCCCAGCATTTT.